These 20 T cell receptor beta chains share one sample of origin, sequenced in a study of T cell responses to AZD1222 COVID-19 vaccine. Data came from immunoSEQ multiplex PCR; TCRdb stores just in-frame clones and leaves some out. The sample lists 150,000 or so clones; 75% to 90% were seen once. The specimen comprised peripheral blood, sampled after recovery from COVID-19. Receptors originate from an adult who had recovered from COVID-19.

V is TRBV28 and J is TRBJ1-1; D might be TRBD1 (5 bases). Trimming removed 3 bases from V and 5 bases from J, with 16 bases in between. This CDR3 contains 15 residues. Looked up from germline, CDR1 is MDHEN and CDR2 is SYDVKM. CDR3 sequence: CASSFQGARETEAFF. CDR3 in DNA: TGTGCCAGCAGTTTTCAAGGGGCGCGTGAGACTGAAGCTTTCTTT.

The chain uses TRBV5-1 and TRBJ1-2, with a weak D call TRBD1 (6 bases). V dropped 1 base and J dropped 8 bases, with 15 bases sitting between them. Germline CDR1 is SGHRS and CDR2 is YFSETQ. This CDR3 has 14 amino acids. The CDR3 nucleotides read TGCGCCAGCAGCTTGTCATCGGGGGCGAGGGGCTACACCTTC. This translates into CASSLSSGARGYTF.

CDR3 sequence reads: CASSLGPAGEQFF. In nucleotides, the CDR3 is TGCGCCAGCAGCTTGGGCCCGGCGGGTGAGCAGTTCTTC. V and J are TRBV5-1 and TRBJ2-1; possible D gene TRBD2, 5 bases. The germline V gene has CDR1 SGHRS and CDR2 YFSETQ. There are 13 residues in the CDR3. V shed 0 bases and J shed 9 bases, with 10 bases lying between them.

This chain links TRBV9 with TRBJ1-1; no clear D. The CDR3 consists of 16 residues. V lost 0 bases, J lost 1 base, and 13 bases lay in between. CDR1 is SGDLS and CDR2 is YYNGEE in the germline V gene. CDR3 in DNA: TGTGCCAGCAGCGTAGACCCAACGACGGGGAACACTGAAGCTTTCTTT. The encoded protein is CASSVDPTTGNTEAFF.

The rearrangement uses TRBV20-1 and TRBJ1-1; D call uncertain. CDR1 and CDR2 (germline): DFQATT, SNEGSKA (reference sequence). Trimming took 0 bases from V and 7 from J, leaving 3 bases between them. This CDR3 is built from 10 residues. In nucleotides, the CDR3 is TGCAGTGCTAGAGACAGTGAAGCTTTCTTT. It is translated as CSARDSEAFF.

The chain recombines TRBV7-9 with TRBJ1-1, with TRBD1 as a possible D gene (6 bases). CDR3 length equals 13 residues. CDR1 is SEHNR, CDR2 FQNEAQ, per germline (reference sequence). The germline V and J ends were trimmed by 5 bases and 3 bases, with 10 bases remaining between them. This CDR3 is CASSRQVDTEAFF. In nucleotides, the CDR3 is TGTGCCAGCAGCAGACAGGTGGACACTGAAGCTTTCTTT.

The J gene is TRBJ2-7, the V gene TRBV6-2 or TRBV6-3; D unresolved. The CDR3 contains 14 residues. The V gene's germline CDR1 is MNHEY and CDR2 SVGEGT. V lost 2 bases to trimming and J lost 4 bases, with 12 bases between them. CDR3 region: CASSYRVGLYEQYF. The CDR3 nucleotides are TGTGCCAGCAGTTACAGGGTGGGGTTATACGAGCAGTACTTC.

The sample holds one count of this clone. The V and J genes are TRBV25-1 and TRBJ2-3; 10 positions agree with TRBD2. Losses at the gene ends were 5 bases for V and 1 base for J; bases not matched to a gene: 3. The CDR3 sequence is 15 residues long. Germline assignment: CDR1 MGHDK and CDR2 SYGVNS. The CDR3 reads CASSRTSGRTDTQYF. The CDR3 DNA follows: TGTGCCAGCAGTCGGACTAGCGGCCGCACAGATACGCAGTATTTT.

CDR3 nucleotide sequence: TGCGCCAGCAGCTTGGGTTCTGGGGACACCATATATTTT. Its translation is CASSLGSGDTIYF. This chain joins TRBV5-1 and TRBJ1-3, with no clear D. The V and J ends lost 0 bases and 8 bases respectively, with 9 bases between them. The V gene's germline CDR1 is SGHRS and CDR2 YFSETQ. This CDR3 has 13 amino acids. The full variable domain, rest sourced from reference TRBV5-1 and TRBJ1-3, is KAGVTQTPRYLIKTRGQQVTLSCSPISGHRSVSWYQQTPGQGLQFLFEYFSETQRNKGNFPGRFSGRQFSNSRSEMNVSTLELGDSALYLCASSLGSGDTIYFGEGSWLTVV.

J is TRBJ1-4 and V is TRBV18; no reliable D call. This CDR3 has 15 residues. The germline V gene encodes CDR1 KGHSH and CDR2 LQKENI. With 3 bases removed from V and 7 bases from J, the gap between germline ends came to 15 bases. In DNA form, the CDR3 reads TGTGCCAGCTCACCGGGTAACGTAATCGCTGAAAAACTGTTTTTT. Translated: CASSPGNVIAEKLFF.

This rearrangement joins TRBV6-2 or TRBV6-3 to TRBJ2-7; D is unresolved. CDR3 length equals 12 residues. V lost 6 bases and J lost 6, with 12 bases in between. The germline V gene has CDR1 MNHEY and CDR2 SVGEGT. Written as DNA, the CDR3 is TGTGCCAGCAGCCTGATCCTCCGCGAGCAGTACTTC. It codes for CASSLILREQYF.

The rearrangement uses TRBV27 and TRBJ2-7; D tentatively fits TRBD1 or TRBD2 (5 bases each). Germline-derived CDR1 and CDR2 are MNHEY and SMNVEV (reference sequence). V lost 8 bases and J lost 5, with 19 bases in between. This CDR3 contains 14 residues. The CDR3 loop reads CASGLGVPGDEQYF. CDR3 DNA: TGTGCCAGCGGCTTGGGGGTACCTGGGGACGAGCAGTACTTC.

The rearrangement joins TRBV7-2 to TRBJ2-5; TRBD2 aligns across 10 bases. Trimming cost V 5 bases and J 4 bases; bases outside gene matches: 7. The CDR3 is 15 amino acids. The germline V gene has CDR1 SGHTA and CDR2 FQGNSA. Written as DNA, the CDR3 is TGTGCCAGCAGCCGCGGAGCGGGGGGGAGAGAGACCCAGTACTTC. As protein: CASSRGAGGRETQYF. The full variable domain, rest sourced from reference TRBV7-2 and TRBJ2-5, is GAGVSQSPSNKVTEKGKDVELRCDPISGHTALYWYRQSLGQGLEFLIYFQGNSAPDKSGLPSDRFSAERTGGSVSTLTIQRTQQEDSAVYLCASSRGAGGRETQYFGPGTRLLVL.

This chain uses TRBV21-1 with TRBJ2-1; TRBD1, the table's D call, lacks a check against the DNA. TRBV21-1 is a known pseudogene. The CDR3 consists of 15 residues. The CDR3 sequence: CASRNRDKKENEQFF. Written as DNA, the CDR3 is TGTGCCAGCAGGAACCGGGACAAAAAGGAGAATGAGCAGTTCTTC.

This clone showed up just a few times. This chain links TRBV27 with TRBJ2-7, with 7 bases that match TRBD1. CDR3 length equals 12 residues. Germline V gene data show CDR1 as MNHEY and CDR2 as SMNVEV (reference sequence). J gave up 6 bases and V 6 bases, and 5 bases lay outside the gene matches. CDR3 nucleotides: TGTGCCAGCAGCAGACAGGGTGGCGAGCAGTACTTC. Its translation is CASSRQGGEQYF.

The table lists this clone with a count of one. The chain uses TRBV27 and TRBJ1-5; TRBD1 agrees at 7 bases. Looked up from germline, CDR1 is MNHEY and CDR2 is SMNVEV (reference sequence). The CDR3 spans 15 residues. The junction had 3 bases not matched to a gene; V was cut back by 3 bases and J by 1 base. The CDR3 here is CASSFGQASNQPQHF. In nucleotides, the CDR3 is TGTGCCAGCAGTTTTGGACAGGCGAGCAATCAGCCCCAGCATTTT.

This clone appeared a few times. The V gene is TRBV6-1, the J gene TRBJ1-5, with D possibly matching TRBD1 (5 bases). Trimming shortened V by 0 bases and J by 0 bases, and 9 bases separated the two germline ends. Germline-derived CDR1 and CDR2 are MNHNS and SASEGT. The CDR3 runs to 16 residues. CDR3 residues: CASSEAQVDSNQPQHF. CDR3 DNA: TGTGCCAGCAGTGAAGCACAGGTGGATAGCAATCAGCCCCAGCATTTT.

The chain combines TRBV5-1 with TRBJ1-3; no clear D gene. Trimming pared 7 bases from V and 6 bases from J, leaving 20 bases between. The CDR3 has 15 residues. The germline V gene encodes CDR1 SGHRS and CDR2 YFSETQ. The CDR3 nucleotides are TGCGCCAGCGGGCCTGGGAGGGAGATGGAAAACACCATATATTTT. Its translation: CASGPGREMENTIYF.

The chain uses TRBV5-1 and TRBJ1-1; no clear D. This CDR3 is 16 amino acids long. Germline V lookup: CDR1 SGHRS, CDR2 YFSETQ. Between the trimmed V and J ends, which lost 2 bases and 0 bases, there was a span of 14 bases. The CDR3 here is CASSFINGSMNTEAFF. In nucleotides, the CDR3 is TGCGCCAGCAGCTTCATTAATGGGAGCATGAACACTGAAGCTTTCTTT.

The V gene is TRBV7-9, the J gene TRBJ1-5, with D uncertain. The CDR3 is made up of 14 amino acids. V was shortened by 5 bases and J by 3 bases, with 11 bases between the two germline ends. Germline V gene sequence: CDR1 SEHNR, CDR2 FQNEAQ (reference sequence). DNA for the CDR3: TGTGCCAGCAGCGCAGACGGATTCAATCAGCCCCAGCATTTT. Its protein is CASSADGFNQPQHF.